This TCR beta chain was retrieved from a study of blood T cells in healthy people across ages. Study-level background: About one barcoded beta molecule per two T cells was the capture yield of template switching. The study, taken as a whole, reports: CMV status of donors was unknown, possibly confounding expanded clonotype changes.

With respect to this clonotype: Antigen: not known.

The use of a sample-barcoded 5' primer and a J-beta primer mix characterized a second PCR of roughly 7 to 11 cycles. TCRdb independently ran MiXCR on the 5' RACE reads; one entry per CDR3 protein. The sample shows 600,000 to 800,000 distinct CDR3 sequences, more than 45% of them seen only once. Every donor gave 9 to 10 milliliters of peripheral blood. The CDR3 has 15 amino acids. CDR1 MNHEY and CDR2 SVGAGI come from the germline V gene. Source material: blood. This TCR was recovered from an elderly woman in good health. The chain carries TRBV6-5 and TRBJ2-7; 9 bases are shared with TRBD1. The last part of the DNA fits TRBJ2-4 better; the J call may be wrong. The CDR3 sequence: CASRPGTGRGDIQYF. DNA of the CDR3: TGTGCCAGCAGACCCGGGACAGGGAGGGGAGACATTCAGTACTTC.